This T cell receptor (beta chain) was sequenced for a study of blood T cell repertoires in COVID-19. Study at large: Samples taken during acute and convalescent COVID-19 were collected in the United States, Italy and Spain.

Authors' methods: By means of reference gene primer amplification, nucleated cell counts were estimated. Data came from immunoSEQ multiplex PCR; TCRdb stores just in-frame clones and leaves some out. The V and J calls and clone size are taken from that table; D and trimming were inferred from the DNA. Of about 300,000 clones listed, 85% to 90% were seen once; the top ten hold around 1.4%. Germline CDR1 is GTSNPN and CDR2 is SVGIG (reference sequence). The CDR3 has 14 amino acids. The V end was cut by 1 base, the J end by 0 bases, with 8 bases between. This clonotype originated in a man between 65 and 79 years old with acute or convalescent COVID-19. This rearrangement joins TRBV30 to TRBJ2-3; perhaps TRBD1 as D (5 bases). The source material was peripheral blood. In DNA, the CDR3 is TGTGCCTGGAGTGAGGGGTTGAGCACAGATACGCAGTATTTT. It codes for CAWSEGLSTDTQYF.